The next 16 T cell receptor beta chains were all read from a single sample in a study of T cells in women clearing cervical HPV infection. Assay used: immunoSEQ multiplex PCR; TCRdb lists only in-frame clones, some missing. The table for this sample gives approximately 18,000 clones. Input material: blood buffy coat. The receptor source for this set is a woman between 18 and 75 years old with a cervical HPV16 infection that either progressed to CIN3+ or cleared (not recorded which).

As to this clone: From the germline J gene comes the end of the CDR3, since the read stops 3 residues before it. The gene calls are TRBV24-1 and TRBJ2-3, with TRBD2 identical over 10 bases. This CDR3 spans 17 amino acids. CDR1 is KGHDR, CDR2 SFDVKD, per germline. Germline trimming cut 7 bases from V and 5 bases from J; bases unmatched to any gene: 14. The CDR3: CATREGPGTSVGDTQYF. The covered CDR3 bases are TGTGCCACCAGGGAGGGGCCCGGGACTAGCGTGGGAGATACG.

Turning to this clone: The CDR3 goes on 3 residues after the read ends, and that part is filled in from the germline J gene. The chain uses TRBV7-9 and TRBJ1-1, with 7 bases lining up with TRBD1. The CDR3 is 14 residues long. J was trimmed by 2 bases and V by 4 bases; bases with no gene match: 4. The V gene's germline CDR1 is SEHNR and CDR2 FQNEAQ (reference sequence). CDR3 protein: CASSSHRGNTEAFF. The part of the CDR3 DNA that was read is TGTGCCAGCAGCTCGCACAGGGGAAACACTGAA.

To note about this clone: The read ends 3 residues early relative to the CDR3; the germline J gene fills the gap. The rearrangement uses TRBV7-2 and TRBJ2-3; D gene unclear. Germline CDR1 reads SGHTA; CDR2 reads FQGNSA. Deletions cut 5 bases from V and 6 bases from J, with 12 bases between. The CDR3 length is 13 residues. CDR3: CASSPGTFDTQYF. The part of the CDR3 DNA that was read is TGTGCCAGCAGCCCAGGAACATTTGATACG.

Notes on this clone: The read comes to an end 3 residues before the CDR3 does, leaving the germline J gene to fill in the end. This chain uses TRBV18 with TRBJ2-2; 7 positions match TRBD1. With V trimmed by 3 bases and J by 2 bases, 9 bases remained unmatched. CDR1 is KGHSH and CDR2 is LQKENI in the germline V gene. The CDR3 is made up of 17 amino acids. CDR3 bases read: TGTGCCAGCTCACCGGTCTCGGGGACAGATAACACCGGGGAG. Encoded protein: CASSPVSGTDNTGE. The entire CDR3 sequence reads CASSPVSGTDNTGELFF.

With respect to this clone: The read terminates 3 residues ahead of where the CDR3 ends, so the germline J gene completes it. V gene TRBV20-1 combines with J gene TRBJ2-5; 10 bases fit TRBD1. The CDR3 is 18 amino acids. The J segment lost 3 bases and the V segment lost 3 bases, leaving 16 bases of the junction unmatched. Per germline, CDR1 DFQATT and CDR2 SNEGSKA (reference sequence). The DNA read from the CDR3 is TGCAGTGCTAGCTCTACCGGGACAGGGGTTAGGGGTGAAGAGACC. This sequence encodes CSASSTGTGVRGEET. The whole CDR3 protein is CSASSTGTGVRGEETQYF.

With regard to this clone: The read halts 3 residues ahead of the CDR3 end, with the missing end drawn from the germline J gene. The chain recombines TRBV19 with TRBJ2-1; 9 nucleotides align to TRBD2. J lost 4 bases, V lost 4 bases, and 2 bases had no gene match. The CDR3 runs to 14 residues. Germline-derived CDR1 and CDR2 are LNHDA and SQIVND (reference sequence). CDR3 protein: CASSKAGGYNEQFF. Incomplete CDR3 DNA: TGTGCCAGTAGTAAGGCGGGAGGGTACAATGAG.

A note on this clone: The sequence runs out 3 residues before the end of the CDR3; the remainder is reconstructed from the germline J gene. The chain is built from TRBV19 and TRBJ1-1; D ambiguous. The ends were cut back, 8 bases at V and 2 bases at J, with 18 bases in the middle. CDR3 length: 15 amino acids. The germline V gene has CDR1 LNHDA and CDR2 SQIVND (reference sequence). The CDR3 here is CASGGIGTANTEAFF. The part of the CDR3 DNA that was read is TGTGCCAGTGGAGGTATCGGTACAGCTAACACTGAA.

The CDR3 DNA, read in part, is TGTGCCAGCAGCTTGGGGGGATACCAAGAGACC. This translates into CASSLGGYQET. The CDR3 in full is CASSLGGYQETQYF. J is TRBJ2-5 and V is TRBV7-7, with D perhaps TRBD2 (6 bases). The read ends 3 residues early relative to the CDR3; the germline J gene fills the gap. Germline V lookup: CDR1 SSHAT, CDR2 FNYEAQ (reference sequence). This CDR3 is built from 14 residues. Trimming removed 3 bases from V and 0 bases from J, with 8 bases in between.

Turning to this clone: The CDR3 extends 3 residues past the end of the read, so its final part is completed from the germline J gene. The chain has TRBV30 and TRBJ1-4, with a weak D call TRBD1 (5 bases). V gave up 5 bases and J gave up 4 bases, with 11 bases separating them. The CDR3 is made up of 13 amino acids. From germline, CDR1 is GTSNPN and CDR2 SVGIG (reference sequence). This CDR3 is CAWQGVGNEKLFF. The sequenced CDR3 bases are TGTGCCTGGCAGGGAGTGGGTAATGAAAAA.

Worth noting for this clone: The CDR3 goes on 3 residues after the read ends, and that part is filled in from the germline J gene. This rearrangement joins TRBV30 to TRBJ1-2; TRBD1 is a possible D gene (6 bases). CDR3 length: 14 residues. Trimming left V 3 bases short and J 4 bases short, with 15 bases between. The germline V gene encodes CDR1 GTSNPN and CDR2 SVGIG (reference sequence). This CDR3 reads CAWRMGGLGYGYTF. The CDR3 bases that were read are TGTGCCTGGAGAATGGGGGGGCTTGGCTATGGC.

Concerning this clone: The read terminates 3 residues before the CDR3 end, so the remaining end is supplied by the germline J gene. V and J are TRBV5-1 and TRBJ1-2; the D gene is possibly TRBD1 (6 bases). From germline, CDR1 is SGHRS and CDR2 YFSETQ. The V end lost 4 bases, the J end lost 6 bases, and 25 bases lay between the germline ends. The length of the CDR3 is 17 residues. The sequenced CDR3 bases are TGCGCCAGCAGCACCACGTCGACAGGAACTAAGGGCCATGGC. Protein: CASSTTSTGTKGHG. The full-length CDR3 reads as CASSTTSTGTKGHGYTF.

Comments on this clone: The CDR3 extends 3 residues past the end of the read, so its final part is completed from the germline J gene. The rearrangement links TRBV2 to TRBJ2-3, with D perhaps TRBD1 (6 bases). Trimming stripped 10 bases from V and 0 bases from J, with 17 bases between. Germline assignment: CDR1 SNHLY and CDR2 FYNNEI. The CDR3 runs to 15 residues. The CDR3 bases that were read are TGTGCCAATCAGAAGGGGGACGCTAGCACAGATACG. Protein sequence: CANQKGDASTDT. The complete CDR3 protein is CANQKGDASTDTQYF.

Concerning this clone: Sequencing ends 3 residues short of the CDR3 end; the germline J gene provides the rest. This rearrangement joins TRBV11-2 to TRBJ2-7; weak D call: TRBD1 (6 bases). Germline V gene lookup returns CDR1 SGHAT and CDR2 FQNNGV. The V end was cut by 5 bases, the J end by 0 bases, with 14 bases between. The CDR3 is made up of 15 amino acids. CDR3 DNA, as far as it was read: TGTGCCAGCAGCCTACAGGGATATAGCTCCTACGAG. Residues: CASSLQGYSSYE. The CDR3 as a whole reads CASSLQGYSSYEQYF.

As to this clone: The read is 3 residues too short to cover the CDR3 end, so that end is filled in from the germline J gene. The J gene is TRBJ2-7, the V gene TRBV7-9, with 9 nucleotides matching TRBD1. The length of the CDR3 is 12 residues. CDR1 is SEHNR, CDR2 FQNEAQ, per germline (reference sequence). V lost 5 bases and J lost 6; bases outside the gene matches: 2. The DNA read from the CDR3 is TGTGCCAGCAGCCCGGACAGGGGCGAG. This codes for CASSPDRGE. The full CDR3 reads CASSPDRGEQYF.

As to this clone: The read ends 3 residues shy of where the CDR3 ends; the end is completed using the germline J gene. The chain joins TRBV9 to TRBJ1-2; D unresolved. Germline CDR1 reads SGDLS; CDR2 reads YYNGEE. The CDR3 sequence is 14 residues long. V was trimmed by 5 bases and J by 2 bases, leaving 13 bases between them. The sequenced part of the CDR3 DNA is TGTGCCAGCAGTTTAGGGCGGGCAAACTATGGC. Its translation: CASSLGRANYG. In full, the CDR3 reads CASSLGRANYGYTF.

Points on this clone: Sequencing ends 3 residues short of the CDR3 end; the germline J gene provides the rest. The V and J genes are TRBV7-9 and TRBJ1-1, with D perhaps TRBD1 (6 bases). V dropped 0 bases and J dropped 1 base, with 9 bases sitting between them. The CDR3 consists of 15 residues. Germline lookup yields CDR1 SEHNR and CDR2 FQNEAQ (reference sequence). CDR3: CASSLARGGNTEAFF. The covered CDR3 bases are TGTGCCAGCAGCTTAGCGAGGGGGGGGAACACTGAA. Complete variable domain (other parts from reference TRBV7-9 and TRBJ1-1): DTGVSQNPRHKITKRGQNVTFRCDPISEHNRLYWYRQTLGQGPEFLTYFQNEAQLEKSRLLSDRFSAERPKGSFSTLEIQRTEQGDSAMYLCASSLARGGNTEAFFGQGTRLTVV.